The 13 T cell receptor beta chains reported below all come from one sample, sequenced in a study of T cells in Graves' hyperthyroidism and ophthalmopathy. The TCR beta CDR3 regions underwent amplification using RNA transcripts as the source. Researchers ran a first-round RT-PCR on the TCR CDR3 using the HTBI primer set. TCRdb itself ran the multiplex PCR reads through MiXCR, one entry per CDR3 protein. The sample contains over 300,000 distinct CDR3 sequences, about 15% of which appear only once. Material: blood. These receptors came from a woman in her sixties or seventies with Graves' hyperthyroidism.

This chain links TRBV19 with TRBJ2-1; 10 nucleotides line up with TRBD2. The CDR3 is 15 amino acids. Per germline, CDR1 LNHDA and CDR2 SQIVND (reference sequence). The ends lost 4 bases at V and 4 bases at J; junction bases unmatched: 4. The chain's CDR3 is CASSTGTSEYNEQFF. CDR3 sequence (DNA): TGTGCCAGTAGTACTGGGACTAGCGAGTACAATGAGCAGTTCTTC. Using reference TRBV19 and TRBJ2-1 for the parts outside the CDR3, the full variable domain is DGGITQSPKYLFRKEGQNVTLSCEQNLNHDAMYWYRQDPGQGLRLIYYSQIVNDFQKGDIAEGYSVSREKKESFPLTVTSAQKNPTAFYLCASSTGTSEYNEQFFGPGTRLTVL.

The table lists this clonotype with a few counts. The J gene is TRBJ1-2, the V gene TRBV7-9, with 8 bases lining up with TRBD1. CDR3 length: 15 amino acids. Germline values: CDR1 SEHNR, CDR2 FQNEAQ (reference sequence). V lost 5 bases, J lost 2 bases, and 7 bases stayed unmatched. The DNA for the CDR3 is TGTGCCAGCAGCCCTAATCACAGGGGGAACTATGGCTACACCTTC. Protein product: CASSPNHRGNYGYTF.

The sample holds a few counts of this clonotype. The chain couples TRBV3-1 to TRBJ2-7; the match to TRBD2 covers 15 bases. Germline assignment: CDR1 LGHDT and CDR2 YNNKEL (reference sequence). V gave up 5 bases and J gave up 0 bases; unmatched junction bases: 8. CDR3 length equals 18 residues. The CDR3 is CASSRGLAGGPSSYEQYF. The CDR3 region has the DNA TGTGCCAGCAGCAGGGGACTAGCGGGAGGCCCGAGCTCCTACGAGCAGTACTTC.

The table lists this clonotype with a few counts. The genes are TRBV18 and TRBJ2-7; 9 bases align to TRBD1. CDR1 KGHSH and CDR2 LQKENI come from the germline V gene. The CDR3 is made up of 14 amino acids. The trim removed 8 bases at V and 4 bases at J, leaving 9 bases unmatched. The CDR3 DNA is TGTGCCAGCGTTACCGGGACAGGGTCTTACGAGCAGTACTTC. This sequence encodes CASVTGTGSYEQYF.

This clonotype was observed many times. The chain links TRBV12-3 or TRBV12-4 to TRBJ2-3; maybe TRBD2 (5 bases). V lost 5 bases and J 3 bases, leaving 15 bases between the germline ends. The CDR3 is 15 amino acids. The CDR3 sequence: CASSPRGYSTDTQYF. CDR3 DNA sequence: TGTGCCAGCAGTCCCCGGGGTTATAGTACAGATACGCAGTATTTT.

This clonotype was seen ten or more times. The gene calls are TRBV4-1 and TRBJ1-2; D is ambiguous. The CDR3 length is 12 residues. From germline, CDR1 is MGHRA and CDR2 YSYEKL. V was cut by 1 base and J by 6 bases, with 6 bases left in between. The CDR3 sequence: CASSQVSNGYTF. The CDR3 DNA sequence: TGCGCCAGCAGCCAAGTCTCAAATGGCTACACCTTC.

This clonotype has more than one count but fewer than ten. Written as DNA, the CDR3 is TGTGCCAGTAGTATGGTACGAGGGGAAGCTTTCTTT. Protein sequence: CASSMVRGEAFF. J is TRBJ1-1 and V is TRBV19; D not resolved. Trimming pared 3 bases from V and 8 bases from J, leaving 10 bases between. Germline CDR1 and CDR2: LNHDA and SQIVND (reference sequence). The CDR3 is 12 amino acids.

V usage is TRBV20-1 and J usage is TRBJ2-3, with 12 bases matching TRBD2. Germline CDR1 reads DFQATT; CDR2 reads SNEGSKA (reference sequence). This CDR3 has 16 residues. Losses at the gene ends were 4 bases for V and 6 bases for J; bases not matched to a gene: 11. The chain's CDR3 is CSATRTSGTPRDTQYF. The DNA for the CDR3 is TGCAGTGCTACTCGGACTAGCGGGACCCCACGGGATACGCAGTATTTT.

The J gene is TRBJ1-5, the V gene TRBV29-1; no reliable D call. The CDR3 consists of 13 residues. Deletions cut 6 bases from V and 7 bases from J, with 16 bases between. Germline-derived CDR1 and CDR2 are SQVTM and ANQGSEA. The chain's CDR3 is CSVRVQEGQPQHF. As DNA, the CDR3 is TGCAGCGTGCGGGTTCAGGAAGGGCAGCCCCAGCATTTT.

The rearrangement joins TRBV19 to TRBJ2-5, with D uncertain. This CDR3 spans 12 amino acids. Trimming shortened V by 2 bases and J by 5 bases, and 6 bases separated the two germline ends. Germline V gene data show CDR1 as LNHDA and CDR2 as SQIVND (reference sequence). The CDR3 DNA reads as TGTGCCAGTAGTATAACCCCCGAGACCCAGTACTTC. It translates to CASSITPETQYF. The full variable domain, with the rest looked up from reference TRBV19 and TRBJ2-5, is DGGITQSPKYLFRKEGQNVTLSCEQNLNHDAMYWYRQDPGQGLRLIYYSQIVNDFQKGDIAEGYSVSREKKESFPLTVTSAQKNPTAFYLCASSITPETQYFGPGTRLLVL.

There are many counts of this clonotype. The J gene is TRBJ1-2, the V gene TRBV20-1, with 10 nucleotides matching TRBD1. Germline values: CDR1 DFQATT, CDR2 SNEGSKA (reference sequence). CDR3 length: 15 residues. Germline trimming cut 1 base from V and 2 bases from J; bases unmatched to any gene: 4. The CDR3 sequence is CSARVRDRGNYGYTF. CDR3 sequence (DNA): TGCAGTGCTAGAGTGAGGGACAGGGGAAACTATGGCTACACCTTC.

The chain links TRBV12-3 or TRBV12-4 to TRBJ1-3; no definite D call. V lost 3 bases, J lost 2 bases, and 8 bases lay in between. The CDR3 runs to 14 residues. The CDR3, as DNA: TGTGCCAGCAGTTTCTGGGGAACTGGAAACACCATATATTTT. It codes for CASSFWGTGNTIYF.

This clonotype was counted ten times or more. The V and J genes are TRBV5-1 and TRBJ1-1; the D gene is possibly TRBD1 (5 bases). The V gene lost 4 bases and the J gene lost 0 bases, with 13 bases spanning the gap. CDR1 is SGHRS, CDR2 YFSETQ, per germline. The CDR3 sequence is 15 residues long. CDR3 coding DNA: TGCGCCAGCAGCAAGGAAGGACACCTGAACACTGAAGCTTTCTTT. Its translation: CASSKEGHLNTEAFF.